The clone carrying this T cell receptor (beta chain) has more than one count but fewer than ten. This entry comes from a study of patients and donors after allogeneic stem cell transplantation. TCRdb recomputed calls from the RT-PCR reads with MiXCR, one row per CDR3 protein. The table includes 25,000 to 35,000 distinct CDR3 sequences, approximately 6.2% detected once. The sample was blood, either unsorted or a sorted T cell fraction (not recorded which). This TCR was recovered from a human donor who was either an allogeneic HSCT recipient or a stem cell or donor lymphocyte infusion donor (not recorded which). It is not recorded whose cells these are; they may come from a transplant donor.

This CDR3 reads CASSYPGQKFSGNTIYF. The CDR3 DNA reads TGTGCCAGCTCTTATCCGGGCCAGAAGTTCTCTGGAAACACCATATATTTT. This chain links TRBV18 with TRBJ1-3; D gene uncertain. From germline, CDR1 is KGHSH and CDR2 LQKENI. The ends were cut back, 6 bases at V and 0 bases at J, with 18 bases in the middle. CDR3 length: 17 residues.